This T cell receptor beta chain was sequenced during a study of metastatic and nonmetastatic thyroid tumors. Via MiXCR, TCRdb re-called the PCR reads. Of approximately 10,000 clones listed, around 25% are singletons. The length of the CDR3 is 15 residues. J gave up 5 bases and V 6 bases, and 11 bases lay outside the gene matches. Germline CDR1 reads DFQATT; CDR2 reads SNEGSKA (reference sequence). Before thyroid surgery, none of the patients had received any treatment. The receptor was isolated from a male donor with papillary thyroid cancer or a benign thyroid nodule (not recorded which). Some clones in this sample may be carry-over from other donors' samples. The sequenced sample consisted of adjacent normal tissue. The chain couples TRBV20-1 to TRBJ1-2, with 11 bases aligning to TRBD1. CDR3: CSARVPGQGVYGYTF. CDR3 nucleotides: TGCAGTGCCAGGGTACCGGGACAGGGGGTATATGGCTACACCTTC.